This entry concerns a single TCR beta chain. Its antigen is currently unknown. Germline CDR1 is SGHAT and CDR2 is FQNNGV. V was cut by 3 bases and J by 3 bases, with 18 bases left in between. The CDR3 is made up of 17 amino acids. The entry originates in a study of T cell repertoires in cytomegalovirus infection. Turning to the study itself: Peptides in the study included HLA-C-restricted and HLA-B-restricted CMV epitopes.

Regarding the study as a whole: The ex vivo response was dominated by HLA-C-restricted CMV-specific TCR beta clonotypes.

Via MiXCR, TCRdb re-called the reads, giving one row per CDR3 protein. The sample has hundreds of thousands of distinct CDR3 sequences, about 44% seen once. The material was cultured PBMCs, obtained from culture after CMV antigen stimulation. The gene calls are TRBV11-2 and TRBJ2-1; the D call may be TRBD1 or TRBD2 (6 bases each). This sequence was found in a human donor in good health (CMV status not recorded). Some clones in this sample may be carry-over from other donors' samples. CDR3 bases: TGTGCCAGCAGCTTTGGGGGGCACCGGACCTTCTACAATGAGCAGTTCTTC. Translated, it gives CASSFGGHRTFYNEQFF.